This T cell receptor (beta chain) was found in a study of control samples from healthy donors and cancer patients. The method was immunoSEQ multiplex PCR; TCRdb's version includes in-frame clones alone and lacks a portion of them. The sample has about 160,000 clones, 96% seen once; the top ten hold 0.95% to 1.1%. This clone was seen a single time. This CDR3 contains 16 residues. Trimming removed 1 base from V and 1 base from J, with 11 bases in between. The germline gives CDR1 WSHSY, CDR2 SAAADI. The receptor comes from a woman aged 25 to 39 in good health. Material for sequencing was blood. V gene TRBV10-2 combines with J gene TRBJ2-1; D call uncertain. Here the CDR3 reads CASSEFAGASYNEQFF. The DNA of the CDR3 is TGCGCCAGCAGTGAGTTTGCTGGAGCTTCCTACAATGAGCAGTTCTTC.